This T cell receptor (beta chain) derives from a study of blood T cell repertoires in COVID-19. In the study overall: There were acute and convalescent COVID-19 samples, and they came from the United States, Italy and Spain. T cells, B-cell-depleted T cells, or PBMCs provided the cDNA or gDNA that served as material.

How the authors handled the data: Amplification with reference gene primers provided the estimates of nucleated cell counts. Data came from immunoSEQ multiplex PCR; TCRdb stores just in-frame clones and leaves some out. The DNA was the basis for D and trimming; V, J and clone size are from that table. The profile shows roughly 230,000 clones, 92% of them singletons. The Seattle patients joined while their infection was active and were tracked longitudinally afterward. V gave up 7 bases and J gave up 5 bases, with 26 bases separating them. The CDR3 spans 17 residues. Germline-derived CDR1 and CDR2 are MNHEY and SVGEGT.

Material: peripheral blood. The TCR originated in a man aged 25-45 years with COVID-19, enrolled during active disease. This rearrangement joins TRBV6-2 or TRBV6-3 to TRBJ1-1, with a weak D call TRBD1 (6 bases). DNA for the CDR3: TGTGCCAGCACCCCTGGGGGACAAAGTTTGAGGTGGACTGAAGCTTTCTTT. Its protein product is CASTPGGQSLRWTEAFF.